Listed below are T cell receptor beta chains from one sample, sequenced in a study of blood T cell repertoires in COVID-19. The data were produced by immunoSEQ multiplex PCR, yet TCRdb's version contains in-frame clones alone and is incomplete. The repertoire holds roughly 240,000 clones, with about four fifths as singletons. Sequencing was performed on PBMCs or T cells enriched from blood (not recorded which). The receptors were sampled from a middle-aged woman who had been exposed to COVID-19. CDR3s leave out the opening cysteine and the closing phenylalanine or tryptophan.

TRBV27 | ASSFPGVAGNTIY
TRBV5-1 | ASSQTTDNTEAF
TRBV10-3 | AISADRVPNQPQH
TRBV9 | ASSVDDRGRNTIY
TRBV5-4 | ASSFSGGSSYNSPLH
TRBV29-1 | SVETGSVEKLF
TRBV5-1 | ASSGDTEAF
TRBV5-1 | ASSWGTGYTEAF
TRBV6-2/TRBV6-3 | ASSPGVAGNTGELF
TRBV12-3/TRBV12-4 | ASNKGQGDGYT
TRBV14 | ASSQANLAGVDNEQF
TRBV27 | APKGDLSSNQPQH
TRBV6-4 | ASSGFGGGVNYEQY
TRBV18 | ASSPLGGRGTEAF